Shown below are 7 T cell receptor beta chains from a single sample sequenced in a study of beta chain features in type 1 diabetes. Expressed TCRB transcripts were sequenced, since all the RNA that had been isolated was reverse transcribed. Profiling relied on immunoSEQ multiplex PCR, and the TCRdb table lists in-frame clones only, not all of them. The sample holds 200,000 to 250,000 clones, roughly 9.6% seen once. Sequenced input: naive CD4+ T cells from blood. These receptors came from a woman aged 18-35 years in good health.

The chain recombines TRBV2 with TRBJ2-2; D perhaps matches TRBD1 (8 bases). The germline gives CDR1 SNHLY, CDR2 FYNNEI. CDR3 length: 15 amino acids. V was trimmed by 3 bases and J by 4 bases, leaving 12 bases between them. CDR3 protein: CASSDYRGGTGELFF. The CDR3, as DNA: TGTGCCAGCAGTGACTACAGGGGGGGCACCGGGGAGCTGTTTTTT. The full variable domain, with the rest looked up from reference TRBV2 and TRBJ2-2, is EPEVTQTPSHQVTQMGQEVILRCVPISNHLYFYWYRQILGQKVEFLVSFYNNEISEKSEIFDDQFSVERPDGSNFTLKIRSTKLEDSAMYFCASSDYRGGTGELFFGEGSRLTVL.

This CDR3 is CASSSGVRSYEQYF. CDR3 sequence (DNA): TGTGCCAGCAGTTCGGGGGTCCGCTCCTACGAGCAGTACTTC. V usage is TRBV27 and J usage is TRBJ2-7; a weak D match, TRBD2 (6 bases). Germline V CDR1 and CDR2: MNHEY, SMNVEV (reference sequence). CDR3 length: 14 residues. The V end was cut by 4 bases, the J end by 0 bases, with 10 bases between.

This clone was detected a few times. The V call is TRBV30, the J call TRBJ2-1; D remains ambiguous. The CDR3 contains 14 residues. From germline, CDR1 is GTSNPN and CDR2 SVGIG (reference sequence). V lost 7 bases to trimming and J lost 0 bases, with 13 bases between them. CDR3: CASMTVSSYNEQFF. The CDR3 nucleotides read TGTGCCTCGATGACTGTGAGCTCCTACAATGAGCAGTTCTTC.

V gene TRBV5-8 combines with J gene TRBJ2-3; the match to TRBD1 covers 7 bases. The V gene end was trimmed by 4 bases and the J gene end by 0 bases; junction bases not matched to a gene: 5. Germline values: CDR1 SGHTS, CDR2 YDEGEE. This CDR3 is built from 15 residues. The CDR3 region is CASSGTVRSTDTQYF. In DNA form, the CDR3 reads TGTGCCAGCAGCGGGACAGTCCGTAGCACAGATACGCAGTATTTT.

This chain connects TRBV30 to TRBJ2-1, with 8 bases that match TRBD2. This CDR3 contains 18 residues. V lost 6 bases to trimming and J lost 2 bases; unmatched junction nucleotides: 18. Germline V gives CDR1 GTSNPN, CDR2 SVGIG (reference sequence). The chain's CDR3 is CACLGLAPFGGAYNEQFF. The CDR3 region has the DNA TGTGCCTGCCTCGGACTAGCCCCCTTTGGTGGGGCCTACAATGAGCAGTTCTTC.

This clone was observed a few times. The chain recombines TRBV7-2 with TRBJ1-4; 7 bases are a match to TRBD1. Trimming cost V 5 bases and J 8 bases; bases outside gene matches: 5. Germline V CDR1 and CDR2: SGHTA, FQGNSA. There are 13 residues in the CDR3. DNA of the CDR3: TGTGCCAGCAGCATAGGGACAGCGGAAAAACTGTTTTTT. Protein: CASSIGTAEKLFF.

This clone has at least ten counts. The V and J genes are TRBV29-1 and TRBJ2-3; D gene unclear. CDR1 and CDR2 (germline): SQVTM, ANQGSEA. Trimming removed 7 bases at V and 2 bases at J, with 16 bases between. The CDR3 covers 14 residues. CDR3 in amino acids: CSARRGTYTDTQYF. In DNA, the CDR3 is TGCAGCGCCCGCCGCGGCACCTACACAGATACGCAGTATTTT.